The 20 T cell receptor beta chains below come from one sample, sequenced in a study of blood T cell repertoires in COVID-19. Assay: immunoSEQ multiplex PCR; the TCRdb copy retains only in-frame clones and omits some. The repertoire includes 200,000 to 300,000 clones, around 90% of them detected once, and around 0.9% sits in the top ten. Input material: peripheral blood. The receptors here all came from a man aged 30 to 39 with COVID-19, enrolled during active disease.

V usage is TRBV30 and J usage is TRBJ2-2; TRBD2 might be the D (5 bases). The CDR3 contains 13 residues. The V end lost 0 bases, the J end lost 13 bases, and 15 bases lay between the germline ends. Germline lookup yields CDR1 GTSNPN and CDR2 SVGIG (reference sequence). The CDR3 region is CAWSVKRAIGLFF. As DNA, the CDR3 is TGTGCCTGGAGTGTAAAGAGGGCGATTGGGCTGTTTTTT.

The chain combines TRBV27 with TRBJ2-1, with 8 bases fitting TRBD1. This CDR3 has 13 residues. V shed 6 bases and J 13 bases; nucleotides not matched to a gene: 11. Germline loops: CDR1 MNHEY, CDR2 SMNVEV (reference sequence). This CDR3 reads CASSPQGVESQFF. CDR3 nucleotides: TGTGCCAGCAGCCCACAGGGGGTGGAGTCTCAGTTCTTC.

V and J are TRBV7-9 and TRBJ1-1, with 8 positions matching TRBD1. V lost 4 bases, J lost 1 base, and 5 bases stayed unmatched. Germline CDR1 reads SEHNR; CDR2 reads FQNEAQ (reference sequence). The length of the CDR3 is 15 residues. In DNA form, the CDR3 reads TGTGCCAGCAGCTATACTGGACAGGGGAACACTGAAGCTTTCTTT. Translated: CASSYTGQGNTEAFF.

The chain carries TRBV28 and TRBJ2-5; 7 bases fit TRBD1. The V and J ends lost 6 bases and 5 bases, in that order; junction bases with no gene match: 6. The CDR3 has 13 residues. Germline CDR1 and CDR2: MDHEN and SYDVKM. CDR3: CASRLDRRETQYF. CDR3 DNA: TGTGCCAGCAGACTGGACAGGAGGGAGACCCAGTACTTC.

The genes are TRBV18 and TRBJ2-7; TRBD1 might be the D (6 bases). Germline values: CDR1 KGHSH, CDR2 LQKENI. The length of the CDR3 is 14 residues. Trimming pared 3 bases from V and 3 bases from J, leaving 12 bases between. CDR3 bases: TGTGCCAGCTCACCCCGGGACAACGGCTACGAGCAGTACTTC. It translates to CASSPRDNGYEQYF.

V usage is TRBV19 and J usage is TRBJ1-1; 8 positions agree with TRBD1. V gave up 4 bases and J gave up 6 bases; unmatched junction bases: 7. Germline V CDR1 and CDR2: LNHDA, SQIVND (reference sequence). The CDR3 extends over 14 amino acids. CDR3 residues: CASSTGQGNAEAFF. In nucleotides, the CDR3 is TGTGCCAGTAGTACCGGACAGGGTAACGCTGAAGCTTTCTTT.

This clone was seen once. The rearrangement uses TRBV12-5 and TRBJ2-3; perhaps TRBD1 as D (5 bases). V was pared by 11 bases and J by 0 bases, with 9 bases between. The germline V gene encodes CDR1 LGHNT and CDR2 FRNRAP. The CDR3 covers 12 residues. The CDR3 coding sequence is TGTGCTTCCAGGGCTAGCACAGATACGCAGTATTTT. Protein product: CASRASTDTQYF.

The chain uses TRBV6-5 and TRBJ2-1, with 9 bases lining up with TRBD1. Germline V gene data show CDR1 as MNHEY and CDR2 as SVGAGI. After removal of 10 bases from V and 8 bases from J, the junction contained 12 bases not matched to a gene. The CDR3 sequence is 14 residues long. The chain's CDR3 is CATQTGTGIYEQFF. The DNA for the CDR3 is TGTGCCACTCAGACCGGGACAGGGATCTATGAGCAGTTCTTC.

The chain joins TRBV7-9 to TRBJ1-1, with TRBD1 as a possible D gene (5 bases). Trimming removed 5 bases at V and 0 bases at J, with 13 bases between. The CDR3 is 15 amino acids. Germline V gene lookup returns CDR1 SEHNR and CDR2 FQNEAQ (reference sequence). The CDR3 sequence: CASSGHGVLNTEAFF. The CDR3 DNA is TGTGCCAGCAGCGGACATGGGGTGCTGAACACTGAAGCTTTCTTT.

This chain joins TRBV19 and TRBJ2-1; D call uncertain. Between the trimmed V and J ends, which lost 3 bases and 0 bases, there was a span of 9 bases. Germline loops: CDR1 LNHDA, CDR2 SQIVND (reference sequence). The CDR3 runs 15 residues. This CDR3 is CASSMRHPSYNEQFF. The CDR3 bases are TGTGCCAGTAGTATGAGACACCCCTCCTACAATGAGCAGTTCTTC. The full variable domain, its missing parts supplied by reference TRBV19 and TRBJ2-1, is DGGITQSPKYLFRKEGQNVTLSCEQNLNHDAMYWYRQDPGQGLRLIYYSQIVNDFQKGDIAEGYSVSREKKESFPLTVTSAQKNPTAFYLCASSMRHPSYNEQFFGPGTRLTVL.

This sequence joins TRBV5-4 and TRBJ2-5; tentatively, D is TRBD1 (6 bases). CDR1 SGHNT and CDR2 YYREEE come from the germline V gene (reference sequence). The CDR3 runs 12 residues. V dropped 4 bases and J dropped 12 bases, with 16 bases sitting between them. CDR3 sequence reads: CASSDNRDKEYF. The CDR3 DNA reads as TGTGCCAGCAGCGATAACCGGGACAAGGAGTACTTC.

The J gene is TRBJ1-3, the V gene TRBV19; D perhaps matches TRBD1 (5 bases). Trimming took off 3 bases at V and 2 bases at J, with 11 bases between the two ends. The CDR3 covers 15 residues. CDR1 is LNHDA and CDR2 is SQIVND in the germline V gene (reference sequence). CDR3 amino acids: CASSIPGTAGNTIYF. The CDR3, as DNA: TGTGCCAGTAGTATTCCCGGGACTGCTGGAAACACCATATATTTT.

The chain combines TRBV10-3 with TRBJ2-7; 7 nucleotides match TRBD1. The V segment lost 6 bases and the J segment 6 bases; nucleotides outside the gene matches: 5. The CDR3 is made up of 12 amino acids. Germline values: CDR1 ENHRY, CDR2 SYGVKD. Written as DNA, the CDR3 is TGTGCCATCAGGGAAACAGGGGCCGAGCAGTACTTC. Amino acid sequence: CAIRETGAEQYF.

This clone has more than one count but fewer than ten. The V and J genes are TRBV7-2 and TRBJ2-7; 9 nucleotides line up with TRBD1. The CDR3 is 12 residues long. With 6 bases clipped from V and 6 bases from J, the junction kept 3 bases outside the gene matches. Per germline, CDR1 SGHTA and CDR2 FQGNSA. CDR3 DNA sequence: TGTGCCAGCAGGAGGACAGGGGTCGAGCAGTACTTC. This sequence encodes CASRRTGVEQYF.

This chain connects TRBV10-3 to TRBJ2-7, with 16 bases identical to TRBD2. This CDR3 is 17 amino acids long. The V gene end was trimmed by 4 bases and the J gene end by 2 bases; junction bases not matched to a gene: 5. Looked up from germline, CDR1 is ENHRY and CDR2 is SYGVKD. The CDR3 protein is CAISGAGTSGGAYEQYF. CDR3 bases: TGTGCCATCAGTGGGGCAGGGACTAGCGGGGGGGCCTACGAGCAGTACTTC.

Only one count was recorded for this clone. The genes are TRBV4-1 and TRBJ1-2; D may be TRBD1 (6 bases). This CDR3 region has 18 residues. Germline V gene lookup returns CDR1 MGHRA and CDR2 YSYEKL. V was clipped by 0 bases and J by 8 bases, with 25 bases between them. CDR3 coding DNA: TGCGCCAGCAGCCAAGACGGGTCCCAGGGGATCTATTCTCGCGGCTACACCTTC. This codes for CASSQDGSQGIYSRGYTF.

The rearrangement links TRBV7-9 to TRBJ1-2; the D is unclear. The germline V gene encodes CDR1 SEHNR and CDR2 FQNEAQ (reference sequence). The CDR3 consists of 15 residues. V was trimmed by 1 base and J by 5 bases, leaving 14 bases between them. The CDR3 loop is CASSLVVQAPYGYTF. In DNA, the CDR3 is TGTGCCAGCAGCTTAGTGGTCCAGGCCCCATATGGCTACACCTTC.

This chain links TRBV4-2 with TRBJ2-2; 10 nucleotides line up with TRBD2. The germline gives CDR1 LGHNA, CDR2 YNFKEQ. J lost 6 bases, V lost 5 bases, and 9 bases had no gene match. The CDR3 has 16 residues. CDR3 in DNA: TGTGCCAGCAGCTCCGGGACTAGCGATACGGCCGGGGAGCTGTTTTTT. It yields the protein CASSSGTSDTAGELFF.

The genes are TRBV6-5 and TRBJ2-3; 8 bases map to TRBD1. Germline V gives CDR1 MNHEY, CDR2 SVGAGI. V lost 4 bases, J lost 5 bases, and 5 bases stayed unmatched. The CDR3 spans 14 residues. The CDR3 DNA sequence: TGTGCCAGCAGTTCCCCAGGGGGCGAAGATACGCAGTATTTT. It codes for CASSSPGGEDTQYF.

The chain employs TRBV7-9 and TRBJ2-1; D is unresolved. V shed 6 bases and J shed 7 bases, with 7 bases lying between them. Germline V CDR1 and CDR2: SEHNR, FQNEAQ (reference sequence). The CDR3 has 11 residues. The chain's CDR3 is CASRLGNEQFF. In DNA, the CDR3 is TGTGCCAGCAGGCTCGGGAATGAGCAGTTCTTC.